This entry concerns a single T cell receptor (beta chain). Its specific antigen is unknown. No much larger clone exists at a distance of one base, and base qualities are not known. To prepare the library, the immunoSEQ multiplex PCR assay was applied. For the multiplex PCR, a mixture combining 60 forward primers for TCR Vbeta segments and 13 reverse primers for TCR Jbeta segments was used. Amplification of the CDR3 region of rearranged TCR beta genes was performed with a multiplex PCR assay on genomic DNA. On the Illumina HiSeq System, the amplified TCR beta libraries were sequenced as 87-base-pair reads. As for the original processing: A later analysis tallied 70 million to 100 million unique TCR beta chains across the 666 repertoires, and approximately 11 million of those chains were shared by two or more donors. To remove PCR and sequencing errors, raw reads were error-corrected and collapsed into unique sequences using a nearest-neighbor algorithm that merged closely related sequences. CDR3 sequences were aligned to IMGT reference sequences to assign V, D and J gene segments. For a sequence to be retained, at least a six-nucleotide match to both a V gene segment and a J gene segment was required. Rearrangements were called productive when the CDR3 lacked stop codons and stayed in frame with V and J; all others were non-productive. Following IMGT convention, CDR3 was defined as the stretch from the second conserved V-encoded cysteine up to the conserved J-encoded phenylalanine. Sequences without an unambiguous match to a single V gene segment were excluded from the earlier analysis of several hundred of the donors. In an earlier analysis of several hundred of the donors, V segments were called functional above 56.7% productive rearrangements and were called segregating when the between-donor standard deviation exceeded 5%. To diagnose cytomegalovirus status from the catalog of TCR beta chain sequences, a statistical classification framework was built. In a later analysis, V and J genes were assigned by comparing TCR nucleotide sequences against IMGT/GENE-DB human TR gene sequences. A later analysis assigned CDR3 sequences and most-parsimonious VDJ recombination scenarios with the TCRdist pipeline. In a later analysis, each TCR beta chain was defined by its CDR3 amino acid sequence together with its V-gene family, and reads lacking a unique V-gene family were excluded. To address suspected cross-contamination and a sequencing artifact, a later analysis removed 550 to 750 highly shared, low-generation-probability nucleotide sequences. For each public chain, a later analysis derived a clonal expansion index from normalized ranks of inferred template counts within each repertoire. In a later analysis, generation probabilities were computed with a VDJ recombination model fitted to out-of-frame rearrangements, and the resulting probabilities were checked against IGoR. Hypergeometric tests were used in a later analysis to score TCR-TCR, TCR-HLA and TCR-CMV co-occurrence, with a repertoire-size bias correction applied to the TCR pairs. In a later analysis, false discovery rates were estimated by permuting HLA or CMV assignments 20 times. A later analysis grouped co-occurring TCRs with DBSCAN, adding TCRdist sequence similarity when clustering within HLA-allele-positive subsets. Repertoires with fewer than 30,000 or more than 120,000 public chains were left out of co-occurrence clustering, as were five repertoires with anomalous nucleotide sharing. Held by TCRdb, this immuneACCESS table contains in-frame sequences only and omits some clones. Under half of the omission traces to an unresolved V gene where checked; the cause of the rest is unknown. The DNA was the basis for D and trimming; V, J and clone size are from that table. The sample contains about 98,000 clones, around 70% of them found a single time. The top ten constitute under 2.5% of the sample.

The data are from a study of cytomegalovirus exposure and HLA in healthy donors (dated by TCRdb to 2016 to 2017). Background for the entire study: An earlier analysis of approximately 550 of the donors reported 250 to 300 Gb of sequence data and about 100 million unique TCR beta sequences from around 200 million T cells. The later analysis used no new phenotypic data to find candidate immune exposures, relying instead on TCR beta sequences and their occurrence across donors. To predict cytomegalovirus infection status, the study brought together high-throughput TCR immunosequencing, statistical association of individual TCRs with disease status, and machine learning. Of the approximately 400 genotyped donors, about 80% fell in the genetic ancestry cluster associated with self-reported Caucasian donors. The study aimed to test whether signatures of past pathogen exposure could be identified by cataloging public T cell receptors. To decide whether each TCR beta V gene segment behaved as functional or pseudogenic, an earlier analysis of some 540 of the donors relied on high-throughput TCR beta sequencing. An early release that covered 500 to 800 HLA-typed donors contained about 300 gigabases of sequencing data and tens of millions of unique TCR sequences. Across under 500 genotyped donors of the cohort, an average of about 240,000 unique TCR beta nucleotide sequences per donor were sequenced, and approximately 17% of those sequences were non-productive. The study profiled the T cell repertoires of 500 to 800 subjects by immunosequencing and related them to cytomegalovirus serostatus. Both class I and class II loci were covered by HLA typing, at four-digit resolution. Because of strong linkage in the cohort, roughly five DR-DQ haplotypes were treated as single units for association and clustering. In a later genetic analysis, genome-wide SNP genotypes for about 60% of the 666 donors were used, and that subset was treated as a discovery cohort. Besides the first cohort of hundreds of subjects, a separate validation cohort made up of roughly 120 different subjects was used. To study patterns of TCR occurrence, a later analysis re-analyzed previously published TCR beta repertoires from under 750 donors and added high-resolution HLA genotyping. Donor age, sex, ethnicity and CMV serostatus were collected together with the repertoire data. Typing coverage varied by locus: about 629-640 donors for A, B, C, DRB1 and DQB1; more than 500 for DQA1; about 600 for DPA1; about 450 for DPB1. All discovery cohort repertoires had been generated using a single sequencing platform. Study-wide conclusions, independent of this receptor: The classifier was reported to diagnose cytomegalovirus status with high specificity and sensitivity in both the original and validation cohorts. The study listed 164 TCR beta chains as associated with cytomegalovirus. A later genetic analysis reported fewer N-insertions in productive TCRs among donors in an Asian-associated ancestry cluster than the roughly 640-donor mean. A later analysis found that most CMV-associated TCR beta chains appeared HLA-restricted, with HLA associations seemingly driven largely by CMV exposure. Because HLA typing was missing for some donors at each locus, association tests included only the typed subset. When HLA alleles, especially DR and DQ, strongly co-occurred, attributing TCR associations to individual alleles was difficult. In a later analysis, HLA-associated TCR beta chains were found to be more clonally expanded and to have lower generation probabilities than equally common non-associated chains. The sequencing pipeline was judged likely to have produced a cluster of highly shared sequence variants as a technical artifact. Because counts were too low, roughly 18 rarely observed V segments, including chromosome 9 orphons, were left out of the earlier analysis of 587 of the donors. A few of the identified cytomegalovirus-associated TCR beta chains were confirmed in vitro to be specific for cytomegalovirus antigens. Across donors, most TCR sequences were observed very rarely, whereas some public TCRs were present in many individuals. The presence/absence analyses assumed that sequencing depth was roughly uniform across donors, and that assumption may not be true. An earlier analysis of several hundred of the donors showed that most TCR beta V segments appeared in productive rearrangements either about 87% or about 30% of the time, which broadly matched IMGT annotations. This cohort had only TCR beta chains sequenced, and the lack of alpha or paired-chain data limited which features could be detected. According to the authors, the approach could potentially be generalized to other disease states and immunological phenotypes. A further reported finding was that TCR beta sequences accurately predicted the HLA-A and HLA-B alleles for most subjects in the first cohort. According to a later analysis, TCR association rates differed among HLA loci, with DRB1 alleles showing the most associated TCRs and HLA-C alleles showing the fewest. For the cohort, immune exposure information was limited to CMV serostatus. The 87-base-pair reads could not distinguish some IMGT-functional V segments, including TRBV6-2 and TRBV6-3, so those segments were excluded. Specific HLA alleles were associated with 16,951 TCR beta sequences at a false discovery rate of 0.05 in a later analysis. A later analysis reported that several top co-occurrence clusters appeared linked to parvovirus B19, influenza, CMV and Epstein-Barr virus. An association between a missense DCLRE1C variant and V-gene and J-gene trimming of TCR beta chains was found in a later genetic analysis and replicated in an independent cohort. Linkage disequilibrium might explain the correlated functional status among segregating V segments, but an unknown experimental factor could not be excluded.

The V and J ends are trimmed by 3 bases and 5 bases, leaving 17 bases between them. The CDR3 starts with the cysteine, ends with the phenylalanine, and has 16 residues. The retained sequence is limited to the CDR3, 48 bases, with the frame set at the first base. The germline V gene specifies MGHRA as CDR1 and YSYEKL as CDR2. The cohort comprised around 700 healthy bone marrow donors. All cohort members were sampled while nominally healthy, although unrecorded immune exposures were likely present. The donor was CMV seronegative and was included in the group of hundreds of seronegative cohort members. Each donor provided a peripheral blood sample, and peripheral blood mononuclear cells were used for TCR beta sequencing. The Qiagen DNeasy Blood Extraction Kit was used to extract genomic DNA from the blood cell samples.

This chain joins TRBV4-1 to TRBJ2-1, with TRBD1 as a weak D call on 7 bases. Source material: PBMCs. The receptor comes from a man in his fifties or sixties in good health and CMV-seronegative. The bases are TGCGCCAGCAGCCACAAACGCGGGACAGACAACAATGAGCAGTTCTTC. Its protein reads: CASSHKRGTDNNEQFF.